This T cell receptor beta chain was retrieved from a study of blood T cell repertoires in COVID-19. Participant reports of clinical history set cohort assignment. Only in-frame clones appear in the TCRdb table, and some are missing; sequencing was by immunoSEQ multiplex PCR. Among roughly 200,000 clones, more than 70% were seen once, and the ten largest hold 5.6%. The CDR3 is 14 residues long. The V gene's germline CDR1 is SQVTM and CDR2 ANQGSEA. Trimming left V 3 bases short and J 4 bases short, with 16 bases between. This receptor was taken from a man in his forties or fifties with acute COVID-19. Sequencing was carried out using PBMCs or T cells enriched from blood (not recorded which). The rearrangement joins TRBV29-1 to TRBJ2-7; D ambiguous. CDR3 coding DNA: TGCAGCGTTGAGGGCCCACAAAAGGATTACGAGCAGTACTTC. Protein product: CSVEGPQKDYEQYF.